This T cell receptor beta chain appears in the sequencing data of a study of T cell changes during pregnancy in multiple sclerosis. CDR1 is DFQATT and CDR2 is SNEGSKA in the germline V gene (reference sequence). Trimming removed 5 bases from V and 7 bases from J, with 9 bases in between. This CDR3 is built from 11 residues. Only in-frame clones appear in the TCRdb table, and some are missing; sequencing was by immunoSEQ multiplex PCR. The table shows fewer than 50,000 clones, with roughly 94% occurring only once. The chain joins TRBV20-1 to TRBJ2-1; D ambiguous. Sequencing used CD4+ T cells from peripheral blood mononuclear cells, obtained in the third trimester of pregnancy. The receptor was isolated from a female donor with multiple sclerosis, enrolled in a pregnancy study. CDR3 in amino acids: CSAPVLNEQFF. Here the CDR3 DNA reads TGCAGTGCTCCTGTCTTGAATGAGCAGTTCTTC.